The clone carrying this T cell receptor beta chain came up a few times. The antigen remains unidentified. V lost 2 bases and J lost 1, with 11 bases in between. Germline V CDR1 and CDR2: SGHTA, FQGNSA. The CDR3 sequence is 15 residues long. These data are taken from a study of CD8 T cells in ankylosing spondylitis. Findings and limits, study-wide: The study looked at matched synovial fluid samples from ankylosing spondylitis patients. Disease-linked clones were reported to be significantly enriched there.

Generation of TCR beta libraries employed quantitative 5'-RACE incorporating molecular barcodes. MiXCR, applied by TCRdb to the 5' RACE reads, yields one record per CDR3 protein. This sample has around 340,000 distinct CDR3 sequences; approximately 15% occur once, and the top ten carry 0.9% to 1.2%. This clonotype was sampled from a male donor with ankylosing spondylitis or in good health (not recorded which). This chain links TRBV7-2 with TRBJ1-1, with D uncertain. Sequenced sample: blood, either unsorted or a sorted T cell fraction (not recorded which). CDR3 sequence reads: CASSLSSGSNTEAFF. As DNA, the CDR3 is TGTGCCAGCAGCTTATCGTCAGGTTCGAACACTGAAGCTTTCTTT.